These 14 T cell receptor beta chains were sequenced from one sample in a study of T cell responses to AZD1222 COVID-19 vaccine. Generated by immunoSEQ multiplex PCR, the TCRdb table keeps only in-frame clones and is missing some. The data hold 100,000 to 130,000 clones, with more than 80% observed a single time. Source: peripheral blood, taken on day 0 of AZD1222 vaccination. The origin of the receptors is an adult in good health.

The chain carries TRBV19 and TRBJ2-1; TRBD2 aligns across 15 bases. The trim removed 4 bases at V and 9 bases at J, leaving 19 bases unmatched. Germline V gives CDR1 LNHDA, CDR2 SQIVND (reference sequence). The CDR3 extends over 20 amino acids. The CDR3 coding sequence is TGTGCCAGTAGTAAGACCGGACTAGCGGGAGGGAAAGGGGCGGGCGGTGAGCAGTTCTTC. This encodes CASSKTGLAGGKGAGGEQFF.

The chain carries TRBV11-2 and TRBJ2-2; D is possibly TRBD2 (6 bases). CDR1 is SGHAT, CDR2 FQNNGV, per germline. The CDR3 extends over 15 amino acids. V lost 6 bases to trimming and J lost 7 bases, with 18 bases between them. The DNA of the CDR3 is TGTGCCAGCAGTTCGGGACTTGAGCTTAGCGGGGAGCTGTTTTTT. Translated, it gives CASSSGLELSGELFF.

The gene calls are TRBV28 and TRBJ2-1; unclear D gene. Germline V lookup: CDR1 MDHEN, CDR2 SYDVKM. This CDR3 contains 11 residues. V was shortened by 2 bases and J by 10 bases, with 6 bases between the two germline ends. The CDR3 protein is CASSLRLEQFF. The CDR3 DNA sequence: TGTGCCAGCAGTTTAAGGTTGGAGCAGTTCTTC.

The chain recombines TRBV12-5 with TRBJ1-2; tentatively, D is TRBD1 (6 bases). The CDR3 extends over 14 amino acids. Per the germline V gene, CDR1 is LGHNT and CDR2 is FRNRAP. Trimming shortened V by 5 bases and J by 6 bases, and 16 bases separated the two germline ends. CDR3 in amino acids: CASGREQGGDGYTF. CDR3 in DNA: TGTGCTAGTGGTCGAGAACAGGGTGGTGATGGCTACACCTTC.

The rearrangement uses TRBV12-3 or TRBV12-4 and TRBJ2-3; a weak D match, TRBD1 (5 bases). V dropped 2 bases and J dropped 4 bases, with 7 bases sitting between them. The length of the CDR3 is 13 residues. The CDR3 region has the DNA TGTGCCAGCAGTTTAAGGGGCCCAGATACGCAGTATTTT. Amino acids: CASSLRGPDTQYF.

The rearrangement uses TRBV5-1 and TRBJ2-2; D remains unclear. There are 15 residues in the CDR3. Per germline, CDR1 SGHRS and CDR2 YFSETQ. Trimming took off 4 bases at V and 0 bases at J, with 10 bases between the two ends. The CDR3 region has the DNA TGCGCCAGCAGCCCGCGGACGGCGAACACCGGGGAGCTGTTTTTT. Translation gives CASSPRTANTGELFF.

The rearrangement links TRBV7-9 to TRBJ1-1; a weak D match, TRBD1 (6 bases). Germline loops: CDR1 SEHNR, CDR2 FQNEAQ (reference sequence). V lost 6 bases, J lost 6 bases, and 20 bases lay in between. There are 15 residues in the CDR3. The CDR3 nucleotides read TGTGCCAGCAGTTTACCTAAAGGGGGGTGGGCTGAAGCTTTCTTT. This encodes CASSLPKGGWAEAFF.

This rearrangement joins TRBV19 to TRBJ1-1; D not resolved. V was pared by 3 bases and J by 7 bases, with 12 bases between. The CDR3 sequence is 13 residues long. The germline CDR1 and CDR2 sequences are LNHDA and SQIVND (reference sequence). CDR3 nucleotide sequence: TGTGCCAGTAGTATCGCCAGAGCCAGTGAAGCTTTCTTT. Translated, it gives CASSIARASEAFF.

This sequence joins TRBV5-1 and TRBJ1-5, with TRBD1 identical over 10 bases. Trimming at V came to 0 bases and at J to 5 bases, leaving 5 bases not matched to a gene. The CDR3 has 16 amino acids. Germline V gene data show CDR1 as SGHRS and CDR2 as YFSETQ. The CDR3 nucleotides are TGCGCCAGCAGCTTGGGACCCGGGACAGGGGATCAGCCCCAGCATTTT. It codes for CASSLGPGTGDQPQHF.

The gene calls are TRBV3-1 (or the pseudogene TRBV3-2) and TRBJ1-2; no reliable D call. V lost 5 bases to trimming and J lost 9 bases, with 10 bases between them. Germline V gene data show CDR1 as LGHDT and CDR2 as YNNKEL (reference sequence). The CDR3 loop spans 11 amino acids. The CDR3 region has the DNA TGTGCCAGCAGCTTCACATCGAGCTACACCTTC. Its translation: CASSFTSSYTF.

The chain is built from TRBV4-1 and TRBJ2-6, with D possibly being TRBD2 (5 bases). Germline-derived CDR1 and CDR2 are MGHRA and YSYEKL. The CDR3 has 17 amino acids. V was pared by 4 bases and J by 2 bases, with 15 bases between. Here the CDR3 DNA reads TGCGCCAGCAGCCTGGACTTCCCCAGCGCTGGGGCCAACGTCCTGACTTTC. Amino acids: CASSLDFPSAGANVLTF.

The chain carries TRBV5-1 and TRBJ2-2, with D uncertain. Between the trimmed V and J ends, which lost 1 base and 1 base, there was a span of 11 bases. The length of the CDR3 is 16 residues. Germline V gene data show CDR1 as SGHRS and CDR2 as YFSETQ. This chain's CDR3 is CASSLLAPENTGELFF. For the CDR3, the DNA is TGCGCCAGCAGCTTGCTGGCGCCCGAGAACACCGGGGAGCTGTTTTTT.

The V and J genes are TRBV25-1 and TRBJ1-1, with no clear D. This CDR3 is 13 amino acids long. V lost 1 base, J lost 5 bases, and 8 bases lay in between. CDR1 and CDR2 (germline): MGHDK, SYGVNS. The DNA for the CDR3 is TGTGCCAGCAGTGAATTATCCGGAACTGAAGCTTTCTTT. Its protein is CASSELSGTEAFF.

The chain carries TRBV19 and TRBJ2-1, with no clear D. The germline V and J ends were trimmed by 3 bases and 7 bases, with 13 bases remaining between them. The CDR3 contains 14 residues. CDR1 and CDR2 (germline): LNHDA, SQIVND (reference sequence). This CDR3 is CASSILTVENEQFF. For the CDR3, the DNA is TGTGCCAGTAGTATTCTCACGGTTGAAAATGAGCAGTTCTTC.